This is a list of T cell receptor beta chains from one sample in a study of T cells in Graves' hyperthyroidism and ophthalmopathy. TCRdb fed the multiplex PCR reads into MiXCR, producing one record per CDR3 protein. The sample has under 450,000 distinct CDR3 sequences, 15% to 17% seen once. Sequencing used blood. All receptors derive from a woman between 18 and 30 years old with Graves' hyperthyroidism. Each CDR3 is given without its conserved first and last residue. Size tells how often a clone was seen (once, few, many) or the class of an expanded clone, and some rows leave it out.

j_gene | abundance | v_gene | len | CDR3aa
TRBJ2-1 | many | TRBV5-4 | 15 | ASSLGGGQPFHSEQF
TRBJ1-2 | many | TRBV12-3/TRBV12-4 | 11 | AILPPGGDGYT
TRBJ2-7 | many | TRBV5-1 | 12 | ASSLVGGEDEQY
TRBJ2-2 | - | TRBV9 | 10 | ASSVASGELF
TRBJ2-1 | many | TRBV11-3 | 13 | ASSPQGTRVNEQF
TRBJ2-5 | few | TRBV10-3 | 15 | AISEPSDPGQGLTQY
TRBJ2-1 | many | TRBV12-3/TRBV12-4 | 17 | ASSSIRTSGESSYNEQF
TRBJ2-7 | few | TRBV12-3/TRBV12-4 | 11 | ASSGQQPYEQY
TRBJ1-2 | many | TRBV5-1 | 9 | ASSRGYGYT
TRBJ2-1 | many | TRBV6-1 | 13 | ASSAYSGTYNEQF
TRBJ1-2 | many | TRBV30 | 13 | AWGPSPLASYGYT
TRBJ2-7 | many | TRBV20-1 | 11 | SAKGGISYEQY
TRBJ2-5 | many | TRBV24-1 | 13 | ATSDETGTAETQY
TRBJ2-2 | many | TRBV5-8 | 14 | ASSLVGIVNTGELF
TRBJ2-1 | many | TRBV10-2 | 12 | ASVAGGLAREQF
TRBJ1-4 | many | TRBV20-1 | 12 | SAILGQGSEKLF
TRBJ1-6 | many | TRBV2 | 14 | ASSLLNPTYNSPLR
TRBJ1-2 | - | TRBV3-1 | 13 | ASSQDFGSNYGYT
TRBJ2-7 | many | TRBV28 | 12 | ASSFFGVSYEQY
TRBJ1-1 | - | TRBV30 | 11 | AWTAGGQTEAF
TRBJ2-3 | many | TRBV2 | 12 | ASSGLATTDTQY
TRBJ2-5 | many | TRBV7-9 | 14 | ASSGGQGGVQETQY
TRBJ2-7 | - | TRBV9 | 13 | ASSVGSSPSYEQY
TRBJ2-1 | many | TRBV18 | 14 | ASSDTGGLSYNEQF
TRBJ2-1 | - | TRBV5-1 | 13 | ASSLGEGAWNEQF
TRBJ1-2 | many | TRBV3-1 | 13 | ASSQVQAVDYGYT
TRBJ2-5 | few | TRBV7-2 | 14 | ASSLLGNRPKETQY
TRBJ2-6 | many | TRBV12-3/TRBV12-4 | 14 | ASRVHRGTGANVLT
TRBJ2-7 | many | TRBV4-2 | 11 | ASSQDLAYEQY
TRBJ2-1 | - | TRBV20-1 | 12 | SAREKGEGNEQF
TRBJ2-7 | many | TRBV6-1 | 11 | ATSRTFSYEQY
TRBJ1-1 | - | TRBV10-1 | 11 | ASSEYEGAEAF
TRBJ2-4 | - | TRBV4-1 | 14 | ASSKGTGFTKNIQY
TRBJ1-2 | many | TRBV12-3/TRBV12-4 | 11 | ASSTTVNYGYT
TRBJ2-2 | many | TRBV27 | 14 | ASSSPTGRIAGELF
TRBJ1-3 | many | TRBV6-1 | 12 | ASSYGTVGNTIY
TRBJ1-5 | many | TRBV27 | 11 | ASSLSGNQPQH
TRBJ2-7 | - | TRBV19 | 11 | ASGPSFSYEQY
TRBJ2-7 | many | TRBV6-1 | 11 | ASSEVPSYEQY
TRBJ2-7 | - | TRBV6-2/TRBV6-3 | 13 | ASRGTSGRTHEQY
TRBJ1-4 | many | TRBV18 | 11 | ASSPRSNEKLF
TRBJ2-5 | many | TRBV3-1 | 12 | ASSQDTGTETQY
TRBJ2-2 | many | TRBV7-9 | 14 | ASSWTSGREPGELF
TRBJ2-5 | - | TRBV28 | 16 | ASSLTFIGLAGVETQY
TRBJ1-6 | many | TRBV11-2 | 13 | ASSLGDRLNSPLH
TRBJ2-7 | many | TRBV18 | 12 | ASSPPTRNYEQY